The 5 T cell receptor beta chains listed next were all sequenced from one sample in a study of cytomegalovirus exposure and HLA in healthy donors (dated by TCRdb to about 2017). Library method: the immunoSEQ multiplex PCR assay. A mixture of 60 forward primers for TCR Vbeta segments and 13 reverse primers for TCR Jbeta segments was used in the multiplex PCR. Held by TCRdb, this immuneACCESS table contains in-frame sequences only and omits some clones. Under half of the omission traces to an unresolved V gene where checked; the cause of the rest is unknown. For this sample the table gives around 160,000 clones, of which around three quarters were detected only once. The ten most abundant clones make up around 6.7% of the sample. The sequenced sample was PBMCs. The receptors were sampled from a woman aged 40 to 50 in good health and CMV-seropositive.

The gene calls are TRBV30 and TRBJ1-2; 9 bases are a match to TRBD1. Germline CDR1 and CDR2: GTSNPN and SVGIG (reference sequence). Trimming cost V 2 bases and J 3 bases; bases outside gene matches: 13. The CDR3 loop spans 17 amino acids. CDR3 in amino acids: CAWSRGRGTGWDYGYTF. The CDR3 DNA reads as TGTGCCTGGAGTAGAGGTAGGGGGACAGGGTGGGACTATGGCTACACCTTC.

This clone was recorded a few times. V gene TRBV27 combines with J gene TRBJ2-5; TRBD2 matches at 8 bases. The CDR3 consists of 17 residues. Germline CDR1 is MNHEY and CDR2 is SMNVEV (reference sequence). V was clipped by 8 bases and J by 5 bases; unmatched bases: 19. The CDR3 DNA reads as TGTGCCAGCCGGGGGGGTTGGGGGGACCAGGCAGGGGAGACCCAGTACTTC. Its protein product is CASRGGWGDQAGETQYF.

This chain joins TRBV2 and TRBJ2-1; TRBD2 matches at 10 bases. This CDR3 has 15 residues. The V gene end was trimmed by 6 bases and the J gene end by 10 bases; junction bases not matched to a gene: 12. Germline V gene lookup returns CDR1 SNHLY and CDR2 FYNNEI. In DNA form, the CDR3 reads TGTGCCAGCAGGAGGGGAGTAGCGGGGGGCGGGGAGCAGTTCTTC. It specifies CASRRGVAGGGEQFF.

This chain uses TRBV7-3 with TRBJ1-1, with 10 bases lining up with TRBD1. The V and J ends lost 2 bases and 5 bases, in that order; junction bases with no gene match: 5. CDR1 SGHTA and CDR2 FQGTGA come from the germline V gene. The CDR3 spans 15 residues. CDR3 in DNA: TGTGCCAGCAGCTTAGGGACAGGGGCGAGGACTGAAGCTTTCTTT. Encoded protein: CASSLGTGARTEAFF.

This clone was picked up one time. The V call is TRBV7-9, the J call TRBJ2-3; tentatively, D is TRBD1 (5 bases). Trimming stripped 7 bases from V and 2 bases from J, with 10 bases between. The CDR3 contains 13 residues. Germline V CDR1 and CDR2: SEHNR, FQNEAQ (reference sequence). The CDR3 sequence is CASKGQNTDTQYF. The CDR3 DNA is TGTGCCAGCAAGGGGCAGAACACAGATACGCAGTATTTT.